Listed here are 24 T cell receptor beta chains from one sample, sequenced in a study of vaccination effects on CD4 cells after COVID-19. Antigens of these TCRs are unknown. The repertoire was sequenced with immunoSEQ multiplex PCR; TCRdb's copy has only in-frame clones and lacks some. This sample carries tens of thousands of clones, approximately 70% of them seen once, and the ten largest clones take approximately 4.3%. Antigen-specific CD4+ T cells were expanded with viral peptide pools in the ViraFEST assay before sequencing. Subsequent to a culture period of nine to ten days, CD4+ T cells were isolated. Nucleocapsid antibodies were negative in the vaccine recipients, who had never had SARS-CoV-2 infection. The specimen was CD4+ T cells from PBMCs cultured with HCoV-OC43 spike peptides, collected before COVID-19 vaccination. Subset: HCoV-OC43 spike overlapping peptide pool stimulation. Every receptor here comes from a human donor who received a COVID-19 vaccine.

The rearrangement joins TRBV2 to TRBJ2-5, with D perhaps being TRBD1 or TRBD2 (5 bases each). The germline V and J ends were trimmed by 7 bases and 5 bases, with 14 bases remaining between them. Germline V gene sequence: CDR1 SNHLY, CDR2 FYNNEI. The CDR3 runs 13 residues. The CDR3 nucleotides read TGTGCCAGCATAAGGGGTAGCGCCGAGACCCAGTACTTC. Protein sequence: CASIRGSAETQYF.

The chain uses TRBV14 and TRBJ2-5; D is possibly TRBD1 (5 bases). The V gene lost 0 bases and the J gene lost 4 bases, with 18 bases spanning the gap. The CDR3 is 17 amino acids. Germline lookup yields CDR1 SGHDN and CDR2 FVKESK. CDR3 coding DNA: TGTGCCAGCAGCCAAGAATCCCCGATTAGGGGAAGAGAGACCCAGTACTTC. It is translated as CASSQESPIRGRETQYF. The full variable domain, its missing parts supplied by reference TRBV14 and TRBJ2-5, is EAGVTQFPSHSVIEKGQTVTLRCDPISGHDNLYWYRRVMGKEIKFLLHFVKESKQDESGMPNNRFLAERTGGTYSTLKVQPAELEDSGVYFCASSQESPIRGRETQYFGPGTRLLVL.

The chain carries TRBV7-2 and TRBJ1-1; D gene ambiguous. Germline CDR1 and CDR2: SGHTA and FQGNSA. V lost 1 base, J lost 0 bases, and 9 bases lay in between. The CDR3 length is 15 residues. The CDR3 region is CASSLGATLNTEAFF. The CDR3 DNA follows: TGTGCCAGCAGCTTAGGGGCAACCCTGAACACTGAAGCTTTCTTT.

This chain links TRBV28 with TRBJ1-2; 9 nucleotides agree with TRBD1. Unmatched junction bases numbered 2, after V lost 2 bases and J lost 4 bases. CDR1 and CDR2 (germline): MDHEN, SYDVKM. This CDR3 region has 14 residues. The CDR3: CASSLGDRVYGYTF. CDR3 in DNA: TGTGCCAGCAGTTTAGGGGACAGGGTCTATGGCTACACCTTC.

This clone came up once. J is TRBJ1-1 and V is TRBV7-2; 8 bases are a match to TRBD1. Per the germline V gene, CDR1 is SGHTA and CDR2 is FQGNSA. This CDR3 is built from 15 residues. J lost 0 bases, V lost 5 bases, and 5 bases had no gene match. DNA for the CDR3: TGTGCCAGCAGCGCACAGGGGGGCATGAACACTGAAGCTTTCTTT. Protein sequence: CASSAQGGMNTEAFF.

This clone has just one count. V gene TRBV14 combines with J gene TRBJ1-2; D is possibly TRBD1 (6 bases). V was pared by 4 bases and J by 8 bases, with 14 bases between. Germline V CDR1 and CDR2: SGHDN, FVKESK. This CDR3 comprises 13 residues. CDR3 DNA: TGTGCCAGCAGCCCGGCCTTAACAGGGGGCTACACCTTC. It codes for CASSPALTGGYTF.

The chain uses TRBV21-1 and TRBJ2-7. TRBV21-1 is termed a pseudogene. The CDR3 runs 17 residues. In DNA, the CDR3 is TGTGCCAGCAGCACTCACCCCCGGGCGGCTAGCTCCTACGAGCAGTACGTC. Its translation is CASSTHPRAASSYEQYV.

The chain combines TRBV24-1 with TRBJ2-1; D is possibly TRBD1 or TRBD2 (6 bases each). The CDR3 length is 15 residues. V was cut by 5 bases and J by 3 bases, with 13 bases left in between. Germline assignment: CDR1 KGHDR and CDR2 SFDVKD. The CDR3: CATSVRGASYNEQFF. The DNA of the CDR3 is TGTGCCACCAGTGTAAGGGGGGCGAGCTACAATGAGCAGTTCTTC.

The rearrangement uses TRBV12-3 or TRBV12-4 and TRBJ2-3; no clear D. V was shortened by 6 bases and J by 4 bases, with 8 bases between the two germline ends. CDR3 length: 12 amino acids. DNA for the CDR3: TGTGCCAGCAGAACCCGGGCAGATACGCAGTATTTT. This sequence encodes CASRTRADTQYF.

The chain uses TRBV5-4 and TRBJ2-3, with D unresolved. With 0 bases removed from V and 7 bases from J, the gap between germline ends came to 9 bases. Germline values: CDR1 SGHNT, CDR2 YYREEE (reference sequence). This CDR3 is 13 amino acids long. The CDR3 DNA is TGTGCCAGCAGCTTGGAAGGTGCAAATACGCAGTATTTT. Translation gives CASSLEGANTQYF. Drawing the rest from reference TRBV5-4 and TRBJ2-3, the complete variable domain is ETGVTQSPTHLIKTRGQQVTLRCSSQSGHNTVSWYQQALGQGPQFIFQYYREEENGRGNFPPRFSGLQFPNYSSELNVNALELDDSALYLCASSLEGANTQYFGPGTRLTVL.

The table lists this clone with a count of one. The chain joins TRBV3-1 (or the pseudogene TRBV3-2) to TRBJ2-1; D gene uncertain. Per germline, CDR1 LGHDT and CDR2 YNNKEL (reference sequence). V dropped 1 base and J dropped 8 bases, with 9 bases sitting between them. This CDR3 has 13 residues. The CDR3 DNA reads TGTGCCAGCAGCCAAGTATCCAGCGATGAGCAGTTCTTC. This sequence encodes CASSQVSSDEQFF.

This clone has only a few counts. The CDR3: CASSPPGQGSHTQYF. CDR3 DNA sequence: TGTGCCAGCTCACCACCGGGACAGGGGTCGCATACGCAGTATTTT. The chain links TRBV18 to TRBJ2-3; 10 positions match TRBD1. The germline CDR1 and CDR2 sequences are KGHSH and LQKENI. This CDR3 is built from 15 residues. Germline trimming cut 0 bases from V and 7 bases from J; bases unmatched to any gene: 4.

The chain recombines TRBV18 with TRBJ1-1; D is ambiguous. There are 17 residues in the CDR3. Germline lookup yields CDR1 KGHSH and CDR2 LQKENI. V dropped 3 bases and J dropped 1 base, with 18 bases sitting between them. The CDR3 loop reads CASSPLQSPEGNTEAFF. The CDR3 nucleotides read TGTGCCAGCTCACCCCTCCAATCCCCCGAGGGGAACACTGAAGCTTTCTTT.

This clone was detected once. The chain joins TRBV5-1 to TRBJ2-5; 8 nucleotides line up with TRBD1. Unmatched junction bases numbered 5, after V lost 4 bases and J lost 3 bases. The length of the CDR3 is 14 residues. Per germline, CDR1 SGHRS and CDR2 YFSETQ. CDR3 nucleotide sequence: TGCGCCAGCAGCACCGGACAGGGAGAAGAGACCCAGTACTTC. This gives the protein CASSTGQGEETQYF. The variable domain in full, with the rest retrieved from reference TRBV5-1 and TRBJ2-5, is KAGVTQTPRYLIKTRGQQVTLSCSPISGHRSVSWYQQTPGQGLQFLFEYFSETQRNKGNFPGRFSGRQFSNSRSEMNVSTLELGDSALYLCASSTGQGEETQYFGPGTRLLVL.

This clone was detected a few times. Since the CDR3 does not end with the conserved phenylalanine or tryptophan, this likely comes from a read error. It is unclear where the CDR3 begins or ends on the DNA, so no DNA is shown, and the CDR3 is as TCRdb lists it. The chain is built from TRBV7-2 and TRBJ1-6. The CDR3 is 13 amino acids in total, end residues counted. CDR1 is SGHTA and CDR2 is FQGNSA in the germline V gene. CDR3 region: CASSLFSGNQLHV.

The chain is built from TRBV18 and TRBJ1-1, with D unclear. V gave up 3 bases and J gave up 6 bases, with 14 bases separating them. The CDR3 totals 14 residues. Looked up from germline, CDR1 is KGHSH and CDR2 is LQKENI. The CDR3 DNA reads TGTGCCAGCTCACCCTCCAGAAGCCCGGCTGAAGCTTTCTTT. Its translation is CASSPSRSPAEAFF. Drawing the rest from reference TRBV18 and TRBJ1-1, the complete variable domain is NAGVMQNPRHLVRRRGQEARLRCSPMKGHSHVYWYRQLPEEGLKFMVYLQKENIIDESGMPKERFSAEFPKEGPSILRIQQVVRGDSAAYFCASSPSRSPAEAFFGQGTRLTVV.

The V and J genes are TRBV5-4 and TRBJ2-6; tentatively, D is TRBD2 (5 bases). Germline V CDR1 and CDR2: SGHNT, YYREEE (reference sequence). This CDR3 contains 15 residues. The V end lost 3 bases, the J end lost 1 base, and 8 bases lay between the germline ends. Written as DNA, the CDR3 is TGTGCCAGCAGCTCCCGAGGGTCTGGGGCCAACGTCCTGACTTTC. Amino acids: CASSSRGSGANVLTF.

The chain has TRBV24-1 and TRBJ2-1; 12 bases line up with TRBD2. Trimming took 4 bases from V and 10 from J; bases not matched to a gene: 7. The CDR3 consists of 15 residues. Germline V CDR1 and CDR2: KGHDR, SFDVKD. The CDR3 spells CATSEASGGASEQFF. The CDR3 bases are TGTGCCACCAGTGAGGCTAGCGGGGGGGCCTCGGAGCAGTTCTTC.

The rearrangement uses TRBV5-1 and TRBJ1-6, with D perhaps matching TRBD1 (5 bases). V gave up 1 base and J gave up 10 bases, with 9 bases separating them. CDR3 length: 13 amino acids. Germline-derived CDR1 and CDR2 are SGHRS and YFSETQ. The CDR3 reads CASSLLGDSPLHF. CDR3 sequence (DNA): TGCGCCAGCAGCTTGCTTGGGGACTCACCCCTCCACTTT.

The chain has TRBV28 and TRBJ2-5; D is possibly TRBD1 (6 bases). Trimming took off 6 bases at V and 4 bases at J, with 12 bases between the two ends. The CDR3 has 13 residues. Germline V gene data show CDR1 as MDHEN and CDR2 as SYDVKM. CDR3 nucleotide sequence: TGTGCCAGCAGCAGAGGCAGGGGAGAGACCCAGTACTTC. It is translated as CASSRGRGETQYF.

The gene calls are TRBV9 and TRBJ2-1, with 9 positions matching TRBD1. This CDR3 is built from 17 residues. Germline assignment: CDR1 SGDLS and CDR2 YYNGEE. Losses at the gene ends were 4 bases for V and 8 bases for J; bases not matched to a gene: 16. The CDR3 loop is CASSRRGEGQGRDEQFF. The DNA for the CDR3 is TGTGCCAGCAGCAGGAGGGGTGAGGGACAGGGTAGGGATGAGCAGTTCTTC. Based on the CDR3 plus reference TRBV9 and TRBJ2-1, the full variable domain is DSGVTQTPKHLITATGQRVTLRCSPRSGDLSVYWYQQSLDQGLQFLIQYYNGEERAKGNILERFSAQQFPDLHSELNLSSLELGDSALYFCASSRRGEGQGRDEQFFGPGTRLTVL.

The J gene is TRBJ2-3, the V gene TRBV5-4, with 12 positions matching TRBD2. CDR3 size: 15 residues. Per the germline V gene, CDR1 is SGHNT and CDR2 is YYREEE (reference sequence). V was pared by 4 bases and J by 7 bases, with 7 bases of the junction left unmatched. The CDR3 reads CASSPVTSGGYTQYF. The CDR3 DNA reads as TGTGCCAGCAGCCCGGTGACTAGCGGGGGCTATACGCAGTATTTT.

V is TRBV6-6 and J is TRBJ1-5; unclear D gene. Trimming took off 9 bases at V and 1 base at J, with 7 bases between the two ends. The CDR3 is 12 residues long. Germline V gene sequence: CDR1 MNHNY, CDR2 SVGAGI (reference sequence). In nucleotides, the CDR3 is TGTGCCAGTCACGGAAGCAATCAGCCCCAGCATTTT. Its translation is CASHGSNQPQHF.

There are a few counts of this clone. The chain is built from TRBV5-1 and TRBJ2-2; D assignment may be TRBD1 or TRBD2 (5 bases each). Deletions cut 4 bases from V and 0 bases from J, with 16 bases between. The CDR3 is 17 residues long. Germline assignment: CDR1 SGHRS and CDR2 YFSETQ. The CDR3, as DNA: TGCGCCAGCAGCCAATCCGGGACGAACGCGAACACCGGGGAGCTGTTTTTT. This sequence encodes CASSQSGTNANTGELFF.